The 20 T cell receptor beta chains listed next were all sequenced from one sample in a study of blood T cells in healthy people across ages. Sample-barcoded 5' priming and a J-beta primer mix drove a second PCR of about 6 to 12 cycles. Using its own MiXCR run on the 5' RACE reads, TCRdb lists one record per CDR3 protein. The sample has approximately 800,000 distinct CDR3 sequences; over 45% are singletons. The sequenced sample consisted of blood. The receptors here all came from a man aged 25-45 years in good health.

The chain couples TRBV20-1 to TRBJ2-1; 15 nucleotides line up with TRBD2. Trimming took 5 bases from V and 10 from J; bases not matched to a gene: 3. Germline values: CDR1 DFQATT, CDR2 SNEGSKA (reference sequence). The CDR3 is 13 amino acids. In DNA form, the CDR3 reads TGCAGTGCTTGGACTAGCGGGAGGGTAGAGCAGTTCTTC. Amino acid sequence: CSAWTSGRVEQFF.

The CDR3 spells CASSYQGGGPRSYNEQFF. The CDR3 coding sequence is TGTGCCAGCAGTTACCAAGGGGGGGGGCCTCGCTCCTACAATGAGCAGTTCTTC. This rearrangement joins TRBV25-1 to TRBJ2-1, with a tentative D call TRBD2 (7 bases). The germline gives CDR1 MGHDK, CDR2 SYGVNS. V was pared by 5 bases and J by 0 bases, with 20 bases between. This CDR3 has 18 amino acids. The full variable domain, in which reference TRBV25-1 and TRBJ2-1 provide the parts outside the CDR3, is EADIYQTPRYLVIGTGKKITLECSQTMGHDKMYWYQQDPGMELHLIHYSYGVNSTEKGDLSSESTVSRIRTEHFPLTLESARPSHTSQYLCASSYQGGGPRSYNEQFFGPGTRLTVL.

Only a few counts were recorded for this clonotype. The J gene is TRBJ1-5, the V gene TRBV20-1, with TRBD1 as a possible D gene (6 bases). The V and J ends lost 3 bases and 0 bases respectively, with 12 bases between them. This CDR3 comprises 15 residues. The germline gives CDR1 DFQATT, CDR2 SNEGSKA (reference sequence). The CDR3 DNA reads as TGCAGTGCTAGTTTCGGACAGAATAGCAATCAGCCCCAGCATTTT. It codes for CSASFGQNSNQPQHF.

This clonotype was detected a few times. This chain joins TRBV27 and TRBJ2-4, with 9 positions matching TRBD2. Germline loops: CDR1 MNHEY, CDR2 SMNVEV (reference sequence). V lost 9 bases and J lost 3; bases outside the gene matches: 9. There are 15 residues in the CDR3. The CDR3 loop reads CASQSGRLGKNIQYF. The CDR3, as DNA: TGTGCCAGTCAGAGCGGGAGGCTAGGCAAAAACATTCAGTACTTC.

DNA for the CDR3: TGTGCCAGCAGGAAACAGGAAAACTATGGCTACACCTTC. Its translation: CASRKQENYGYTF. This chain links TRBV2 with TRBJ1-2; D is perhaps TRBD1 (5 bases). Trimming removed 6 bases from V and 2 bases from J, with 10 bases in between. Germline V gene data show CDR1 as SNHLY and CDR2 as FYNNEI. The length of the CDR3 is 13 residues. The whole variable domain, filled in from reference TRBV2 and TRBJ1-2, reads EPEVTQTPSHQVTQMGQEVILRCVPISNHLYFYWYRQILGQKVEFLVSFYNNEISEKSEIFDDQFSVERPDGSNFTLKIRSTKLEDSAMYFCASRKQENYGYTFGSGTRLTVV.

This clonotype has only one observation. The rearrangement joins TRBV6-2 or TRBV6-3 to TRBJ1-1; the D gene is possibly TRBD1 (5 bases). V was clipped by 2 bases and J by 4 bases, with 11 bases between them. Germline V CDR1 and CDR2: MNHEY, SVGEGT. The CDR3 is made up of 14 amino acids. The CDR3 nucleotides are TGTGCCAGCAGTTACGTGGGGGGGACCACTGAAGCTTTCTTT. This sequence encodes CASSYVGGTTEAFF.

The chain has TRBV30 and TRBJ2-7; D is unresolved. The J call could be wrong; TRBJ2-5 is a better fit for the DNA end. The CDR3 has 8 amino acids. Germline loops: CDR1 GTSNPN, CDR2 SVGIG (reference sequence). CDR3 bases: TGTGCAGTAGAGACCCAGTACTTC. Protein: CAVETQYF.

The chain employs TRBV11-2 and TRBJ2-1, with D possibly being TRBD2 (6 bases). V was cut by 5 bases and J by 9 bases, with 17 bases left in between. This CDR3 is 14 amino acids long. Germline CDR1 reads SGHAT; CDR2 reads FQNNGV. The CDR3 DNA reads TGTGCCAGCAGCCCTGGGCCCTACGGGAGTGAGCAGTTCTTC. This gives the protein CASSPGPYGSEQFF. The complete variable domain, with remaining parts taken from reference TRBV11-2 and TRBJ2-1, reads EAGVAQSPRYKIIEKRQSVAFWCNPISGHATLYWYQQILGQGPKLLIQFQNNGVVDDSQLPKDRFSAERLKGVDSTLKIQPAKLEDSAVYLCASSPGPYGSEQFFGPGTRLTVL.

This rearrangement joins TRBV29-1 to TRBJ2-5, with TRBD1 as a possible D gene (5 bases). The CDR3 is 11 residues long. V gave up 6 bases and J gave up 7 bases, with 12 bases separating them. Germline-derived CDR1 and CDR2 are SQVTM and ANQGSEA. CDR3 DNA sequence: TGCAGCGTACGACAGTACGGGACCCAGTACTTC. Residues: CSVRQYGTQYF.

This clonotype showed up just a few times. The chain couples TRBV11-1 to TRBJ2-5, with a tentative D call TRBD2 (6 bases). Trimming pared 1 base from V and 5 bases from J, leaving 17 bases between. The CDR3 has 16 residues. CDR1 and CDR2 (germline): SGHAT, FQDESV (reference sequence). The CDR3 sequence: CASSLVSREKVETQYF. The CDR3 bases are TGTGCCAGCAGCTTAGTGAGTCGGGAGAAGGTGGAGACCCAGTACTTC.

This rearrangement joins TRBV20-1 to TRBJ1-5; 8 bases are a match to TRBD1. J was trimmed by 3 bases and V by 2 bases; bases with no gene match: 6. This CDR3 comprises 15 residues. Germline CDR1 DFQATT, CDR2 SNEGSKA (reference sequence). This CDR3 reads CSARLTGAHNQPQHF. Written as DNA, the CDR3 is TGCAGTGCTAGACTGACAGGGGCTCACAATCAGCCCCAGCATTTT.

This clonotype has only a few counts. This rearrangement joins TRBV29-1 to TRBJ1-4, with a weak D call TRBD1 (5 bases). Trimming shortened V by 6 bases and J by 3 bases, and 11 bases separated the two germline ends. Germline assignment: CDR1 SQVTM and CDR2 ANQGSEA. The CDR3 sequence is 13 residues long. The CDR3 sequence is CSVRKTANEKLFF. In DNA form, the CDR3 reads TGCAGCGTCCGCAAGACAGCTAATGAAAAACTGTTTTTT.

The CDR3 DNA reads as TGCAGTGCTCCAGACAGGGTCTATGGCTACACCTTC. This sequence encodes CSAPDRVYGYTF. The genes are TRBV20-1 and TRBJ1-2, with 7 nucleotides matching TRBD1. With 5 bases clipped from V and 4 bases from J, the junction kept 4 bases outside the gene matches. CDR3 length: 12 amino acids. The germline V gene has CDR1 DFQATT and CDR2 SNEGSKA (reference sequence).

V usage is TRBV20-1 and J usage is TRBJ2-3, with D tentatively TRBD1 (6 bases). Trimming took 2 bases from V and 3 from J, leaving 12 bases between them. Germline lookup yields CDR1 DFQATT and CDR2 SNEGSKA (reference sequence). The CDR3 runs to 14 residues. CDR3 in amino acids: CSARPAGVTDTQYF. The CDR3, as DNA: TGCAGTGCTAGACCGGCAGGGGTTACAGATACGCAGTATTTT.

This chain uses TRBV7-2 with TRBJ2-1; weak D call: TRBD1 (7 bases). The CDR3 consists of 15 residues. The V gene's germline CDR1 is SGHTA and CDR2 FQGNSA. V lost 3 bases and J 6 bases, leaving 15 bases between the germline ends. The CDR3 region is CASSFRQGGSNEQFF. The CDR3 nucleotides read TGTGCCAGCAGCTTCAGACAGGGAGGTTCCAATGAGCAGTTCTTC.

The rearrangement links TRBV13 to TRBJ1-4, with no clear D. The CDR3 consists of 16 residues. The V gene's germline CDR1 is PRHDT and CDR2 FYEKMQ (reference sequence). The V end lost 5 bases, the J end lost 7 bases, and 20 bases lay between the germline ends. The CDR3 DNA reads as TGTGCCAGCAGCCTCAAGATAAAGAACGGCGGTGAAAAACTGTTTTTT. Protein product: CASSLKIKNGGEKLFF.

CDR3 sequence (DNA): TGTGCCAGCAGCGCTGGGGGGGGCGAGGCTTTCTTT. It encodes CASSAGGGEAFF. The chain couples TRBV7-8 to TRBJ1-1; a possible D gene is TRBD1 (6 bases). Germline V lookup: CDR1 SGHVS, CDR2 FQNEAQ. Trimming left V 5 bases short and J 11 bases short, with 15 bases between. The CDR3 runs to 12 residues.

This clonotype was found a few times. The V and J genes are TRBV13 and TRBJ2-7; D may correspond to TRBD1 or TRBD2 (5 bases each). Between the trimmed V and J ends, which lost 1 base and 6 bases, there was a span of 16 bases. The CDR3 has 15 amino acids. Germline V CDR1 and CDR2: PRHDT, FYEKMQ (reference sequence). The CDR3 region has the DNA TGTGCCAGCAGCTTAGTAAGGGGTGGAGGTCTCGAGCAGTACTTC. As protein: CASSLVRGGGLEQYF.

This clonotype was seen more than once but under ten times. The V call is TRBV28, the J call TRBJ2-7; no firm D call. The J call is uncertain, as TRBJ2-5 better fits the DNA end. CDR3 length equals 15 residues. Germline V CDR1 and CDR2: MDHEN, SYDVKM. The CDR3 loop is CATTSAARVLKTQYF. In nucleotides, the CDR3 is TGTGCCACAACCTCAGCAGCTCGCGTTCTTAAGACCCAGTACTTC.

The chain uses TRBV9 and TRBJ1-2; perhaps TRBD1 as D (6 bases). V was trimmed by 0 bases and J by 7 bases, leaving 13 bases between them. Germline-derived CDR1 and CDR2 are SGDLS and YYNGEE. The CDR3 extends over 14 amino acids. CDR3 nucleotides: TGTGCCAGCAGCGTAGCTCCGGACAGATCTGGCTACACCTTC. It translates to CASSVAPDRSGYTF.